This paragraph covers one T cell receptor beta chain sequence. Antigen: not known. TCRdb used MiXCR to reprocess the reads, holding one entry per CDR3 protein. Among approximately 730,000 distinct CDR3 sequences, around a third were seen once, and the ten largest hold over 15%. The length of the CDR3 is 14 residues. Trimming left V 3 bases short and J 11 bases short, with 17 bases between. This record belongs to a study of T cell repertoires in cytomegalovirus infection. Whole-study context: CMV epitopes that were recently identified and HLA-C-restricted were used alongside well-studied HLA-B-restricted ones.

Specimen: cultured PBMCs, collected from culture after CMV antigen stimulation. The rearrangement uses TRBV12-3 or TRBV12-4 and TRBJ1-5, with D perhaps TRBD1 (5 bases). The sequence was obtained from a human donor in good health (CMV status not recorded). Some clones in this sample may be carry-over from other donors' samples. CDR3 residues: CASSFGGGPRTQHF. CDR3 bases: TGTGCCAGCAGTTTTGGGGGGGGACCCAGGACCCAGCATTTT.